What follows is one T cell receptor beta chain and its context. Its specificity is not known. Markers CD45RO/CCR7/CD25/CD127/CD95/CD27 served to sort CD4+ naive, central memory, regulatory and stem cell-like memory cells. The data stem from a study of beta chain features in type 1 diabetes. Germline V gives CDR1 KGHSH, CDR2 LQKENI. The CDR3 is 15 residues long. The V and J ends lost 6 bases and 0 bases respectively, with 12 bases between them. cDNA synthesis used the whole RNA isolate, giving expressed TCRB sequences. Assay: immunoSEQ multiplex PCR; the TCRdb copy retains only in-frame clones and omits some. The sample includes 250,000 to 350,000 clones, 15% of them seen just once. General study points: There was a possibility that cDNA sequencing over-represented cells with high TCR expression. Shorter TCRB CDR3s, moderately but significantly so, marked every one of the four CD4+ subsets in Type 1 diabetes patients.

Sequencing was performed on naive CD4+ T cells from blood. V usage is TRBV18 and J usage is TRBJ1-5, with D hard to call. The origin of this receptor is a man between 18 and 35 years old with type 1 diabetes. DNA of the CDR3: TGTGCCAGCTCTCGATCCGACACTAGCAATCAGCCCCAGCATTTT. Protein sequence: CASSRSDTSNQPQHF. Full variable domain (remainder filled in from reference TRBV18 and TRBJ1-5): NAGVMQNPRHLVRRRGQEARLRCSPMKGHSHVYWYRQLPEEGLKFMVYLQKENIIDESGMPKERFSAEFPKEGPSILRIQQVVRGDSAAYFCASSRSDTSNQPQHFGDGTRLSIL.